This TCR beta chain appears in the sequencing data of a study of response to subunit inactivated influenza vaccine. To note about this clonotype: Its target is not known.

Deletions cut 1 base from V and 2 bases from J, with 11 bases between. The germline gives CDR1 SNHLY, CDR2 FYNNEI. The CDR3 is 16 residues long. TCRdb fed the RT-PCR reads into MiXCR, producing one record per CDR3 protein. The table lists around 850,000 distinct CDR3 sequences, less than 20% of them singletons, with about a tenth in the top ten. Study-level findings and limits: After each seasonal influenza vaccination, few new T cells are recruited, the authors suggested.

This chain uses TRBV2 with TRBJ2-2; TRBD2 might be the D (5 bases). Source: PBMCs from blood, taken roughly 5 days after vaccination. This TCR was recovered from a middle-aged man who received an inactivated influenza vaccine. CDR3 DNA: TGTGCCAGCAGTGAAGGGACTGTATTCAACACCGGGGAGCTGTTTTTT. Its translation: CASSEGTVFNTGELFF.